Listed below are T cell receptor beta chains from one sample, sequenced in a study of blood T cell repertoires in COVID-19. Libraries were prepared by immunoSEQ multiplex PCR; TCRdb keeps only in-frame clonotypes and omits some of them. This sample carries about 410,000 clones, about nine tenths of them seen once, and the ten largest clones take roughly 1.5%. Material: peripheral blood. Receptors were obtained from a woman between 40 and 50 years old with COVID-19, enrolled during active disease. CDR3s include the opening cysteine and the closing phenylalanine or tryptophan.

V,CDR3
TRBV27,CASKTRGSTEAFF
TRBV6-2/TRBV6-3,CASSYDRGLYEQYF
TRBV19,CASIFGPGGWRETQYF
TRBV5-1,CASSFREGVGELFF
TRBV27,CASIGEGGPYEQYF
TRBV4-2,CASSQGLAGAGEETQYF
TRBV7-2,CASSPSEGGSTQYF
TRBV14,CASSQGQTGYTF
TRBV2,CASSEARGQSSSNTEAFF
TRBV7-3,CASSLQQGGTEAFF
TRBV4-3,CASSQDRSGDFYGYTF
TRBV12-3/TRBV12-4,CASSYRDEQFF
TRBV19,CASSIGQGDGYTF
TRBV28,CASRGQFMNTEAFF
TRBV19,CASSQTGFGFGYTF
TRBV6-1,CASSEAEGSGQIYGYTF
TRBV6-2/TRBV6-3,CASSYPLAVEEWQYF
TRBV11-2,CASSRDRAYGYTF
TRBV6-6,CASSYGRLSTDTQYF
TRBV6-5,CASSYGGDTEAFF
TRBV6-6,CASSYSISGSGNTIYF
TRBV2,CASSEVNSSHEQFF
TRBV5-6,CASSLGRGSGNTIYF
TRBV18,CASSVGQGNTEAFF
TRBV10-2,CASSPTAAETQYF
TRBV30,CAWTWDRANEQFF
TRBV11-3,CASSQRGAQETQYF
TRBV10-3,CAISEGQAANYGYTF
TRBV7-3,CASSYRGAGANVLTF
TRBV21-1,CASVREGPINYGYTF
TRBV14,CASSQRSTGYEQYF
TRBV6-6,CASSYYGQLNTEAFF
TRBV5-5,CASSLNPSTDKQYF
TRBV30,CAWSVRQGVNTEAFF
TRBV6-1,CASSETAGTNEKLFF